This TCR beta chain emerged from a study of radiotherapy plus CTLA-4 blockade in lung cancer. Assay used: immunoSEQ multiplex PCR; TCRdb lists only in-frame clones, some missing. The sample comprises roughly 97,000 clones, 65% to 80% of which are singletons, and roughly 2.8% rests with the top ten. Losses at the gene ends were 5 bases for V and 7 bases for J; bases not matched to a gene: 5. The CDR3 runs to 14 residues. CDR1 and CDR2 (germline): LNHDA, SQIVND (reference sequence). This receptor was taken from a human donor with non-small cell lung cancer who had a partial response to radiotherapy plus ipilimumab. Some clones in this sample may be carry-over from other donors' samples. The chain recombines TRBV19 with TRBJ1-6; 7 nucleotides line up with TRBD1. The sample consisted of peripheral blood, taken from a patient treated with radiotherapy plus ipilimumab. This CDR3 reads CASSQGGGNSPLHF. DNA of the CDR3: TGTGCCAGTAGTCAAGGGGGCGGAAATTCACCCCTCCACTTT.